Shown below are 27 T cell receptor beta chains from a single sample sequenced in a study of T cells and copy number aberrations in small-cell lung cancer. Profiled with immunoSEQ multiplex PCR; TCRdb holds only in-frame clones, not every one. Of 3,000 or so clones detected, less than 95% appear once; the ten largest clones hold around 4.1%. Sequencing was done on a sample of normal tissue next to the tumor. The receptors come from a man aged 50-60 years with small cell lung cancer.

The chain has TRBV5-1 and TRBJ2-2; D is unclear. The germline gives CDR1 SGHRS, CDR2 YFSETQ. Trimming took 6 bases from V and 0 from J, leaving 9 bases between them. The CDR3 totals 14 residues. CDR3 loop: CASNLDPNTGELFF. The CDR3, as DNA: TGCGCCAGCAATTTAGATCCGAACACCGGGGAGCTGTTTTTT.

This chain links TRBV29-1 with TRBJ2-1, with 10 bases fitting TRBD2. The CDR3 is 14 amino acids. Germline V gives CDR1 SQVTM, CDR2 ANQGSEA. V dropped 8 bases and J dropped 3; count of bases not matched to a gene: 7. CDR3 protein: CSFQRGGNYNEQFF. The CDR3, as DNA: TGCAGCTTTCAGCGGGGGGGCAACTACAATGAGCAGTTCTTC.

Worth noting for this clone: A junction end diverges from the germline sequence, so it may reflect a read error. The V gene is TRBV7-7, the J gene TRBJ2-7, with D perhaps matching TRBD2 (5 bases). Germline CDR1 and CDR2: SSHAT and FNYEAQ (reference sequence). The CDR3 totals 13 residues. The CDR3 reads CASSLASTAEQYF. CDR3 coding DNA: TGTGCTAGCAGCTTAGCGTCCACGGCCGAGCAGTACTTC.

The chain joins TRBV2 to TRBJ2-5, with no clear D. V shed 5 bases and J shed 4 bases, with 11 bases lying between them. Germline V lookup: CDR1 SNHLY, CDR2 FYNNEI. This CDR3 comprises 13 residues. The CDR3 bases are TGTGCCAGCAGTCCCATAGGTAGAGAGACCCAGTACTTC. Amino acids: CASSPIGRETQYF.

This clone has a single count. The V gene is TRBV5-4, the J gene TRBJ1-1; TRBD1 aligns across 7 bases. Germline assignment: CDR1 SGHNT and CDR2 YYREEE (reference sequence). CDR3 length: 16 amino acids. V shed 7 bases and J 0 bases; nucleotides not matched to a gene: 12. The CDR3 sequence is CASRPRGSLLNTEAFF. The CDR3 DNA reads as TGTGCCAGCCGCCCCAGGGGGTCCTTATTGAACACTGAAGCTTTCTTT.

The rearrangement links TRBV7-9 to TRBJ1-4; unclear D gene. CDR3 size: 15 residues. V gave up 5 bases and J gave up 0 bases, with 10 bases separating them. CDR1 is SEHNR and CDR2 is FQNEAQ in the germline V gene (reference sequence). CDR3 DNA sequence: TGTGCCAGCAGCCGGAGCAGCGCAACTAATGAAAAACTGTTTTTT. This gives the protein CASSRSSATNEKLFF.

The rearrangement uses TRBV5-1 and TRBJ2-5; D gene uncertain. Trimming stripped 2 bases from V and 3 bases from J, with 2 bases between. Germline V gene sequence: CDR1 SGHRS, CDR2 YFSETQ. The length of the CDR3 is 11 residues. The CDR3 region is CASSFEETQYF. Written as DNA, the CDR3 is TGCGCCAGCAGCTTTGAAGAGACCCAGTACTTC.

The V gene is TRBV5-1, the J gene TRBJ2-5; 7 bases are a match to TRBD2. Germline V gives CDR1 SGHRS, CDR2 YFSETQ. This CDR3 has 14 residues. V shed 3 bases and J 0 bases; nucleotides not matched to a gene: 2. The CDR3 loop reads CASSYLADQETQYF. As DNA, the CDR3 is TGCGCCAGCAGCTACCTAGCGGACCAAGAGACCCAGTACTTC.

This clone appeared once. The chain is built from TRBV4-3 and TRBJ2-2; TRBD2 matches at 10 bases. Germline assignment: CDR1 LGHNA and CDR2 YSLEER. The junction had 9 bases not matched to a gene; V was cut back by 3 bases and J by 8 bases. The CDR3 contains 16 residues. The CDR3 region is CASSHWSGGAGGELFF. CDR3 sequence (DNA): TGCGCCAGCAGCCACTGGAGCGGGGGGGCCGGTGGGGAGCTGTTTTTT.

The chain is built from TRBV4-3 and TRBJ1-5; 7 bases align to TRBD1. Germline CDR1 and CDR2: LGHNA and YSLEER. The CDR3 has 17 residues. V dropped 0 bases and J dropped 5; count of bases not matched to a gene: 10. The CDR3 region has the DNA TGCGCCAGCAGCCAAGATACCAGAGGACAGGATTATCAGCCCCAGCATTTT. Its translation is CASSQDTRGQDYQPQHF.

The chain couples TRBV6-1 to TRBJ2-1; D is possibly TRBD2 (7 bases). Trimming left V 1 base short and J 6 bases short, with 16 bases between. Germline V gene data show CDR1 as MNHNS and CDR2 as SASEGT. CDR3 length equals 16 residues. The CDR3: CASSEEGGGRANEQFF. The DNA for the CDR3 is TGTGCCAGCAGTGAAGAAGGGGGGGGGCGGGCCAATGAGCAGTTCTTC.

V gene TRBV7-9 combines with J gene TRBJ2-1; 14 bases line up with TRBD2. V lost 5 bases, J lost 8 bases, and 8 bases stayed unmatched. The CDR3 runs to 16 residues. The germline gives CDR1 SEHNR, CDR2 FQNEAQ (reference sequence). The DNA for the CDR3 is TGTGCCAGCAGCGAGGGACTAGCGGGGGCCGGGGATGAGCAGTTCTTC. Its translation is CASSEGLAGAGDEQFF.

The chain employs TRBV5-6 and TRBJ2-3, with 11 bases identical to TRBD1. V lost 2 bases to trimming and J lost 10 bases; unmatched junction nucleotides: 9. Germline loops: CDR1 SGHDT, CDR2 YYEEEE. The CDR3 loop spans 15 amino acids. CDR3 in amino acids: CASSLGTGGSHAQYF. CDR3 in DNA: TGTGCCAGCAGCTTAGGGACAGGGGGTTCCCACGCGCAGTATTTT.

The J gene is TRBJ1-5, the V gene TRBV19; no firm D call. This CDR3 has 14 amino acids. CDR1 is LNHDA, CDR2 SQIVND, per germline (reference sequence). V shed 6 bases and J shed 7 bases, with 16 bases lying between them. CDR3 DNA: TGTGCCAGTAGATTTGGCCCCGGAGACCAGCCCCAGCATTTT. Its protein product is CASRFGPGDQPQHF.

J is TRBJ2-5 and V is TRBV2; D possibly corresponds to TRBD2 (5 bases). This CDR3 comprises 12 residues. Looked up from germline, CDR1 is SNHLY and CDR2 is FYNNEI. V lost 5 bases and J 4 bases, leaving 8 bases between the germline ends. The CDR3 reads CASSLGVETQYF. Written as DNA, the CDR3 is TGTGCCAGCAGTCTCGGGGTAGAGACCCAGTACTTC.

The V and J genes are TRBV4-2 and TRBJ1-2; D gene ambiguous. The CDR3 runs to 15 residues. V lost 0 bases, J lost 3 bases, and 11 bases lay in between. CDR1 LGHNA and CDR2 YNFKEQ come from the germline V gene. CDR3 amino acids: CASSQEGLGDYGYTF. DNA for the CDR3: TGTGCCAGCAGCCAAGAGGGCCTCGGGGACTATGGCTACACCTTC.

In this sample, this clone turned up a few times. The chain links TRBV9 to TRBJ1-1; 9 bases line up with TRBD1. Per germline, CDR1 SGDLS and CDR2 YYNGEE. The CDR3 runs to 15 residues. V gave up 2 bases and J gave up 4 bases; unmatched junction bases: 6. Here the CDR3 DNA reads TGTGCCAGCAGCGTTTCAACGGGACAGGGCACTGAAGCTTTCTTT. Encoded protein: CASSVSTGQGTEAFF.

This chain joins TRBV2 and TRBJ2-1; 10 nucleotides match TRBD2. CDR1 and CDR2 from the germline V gene are SNHLY and FYNNEI. V lost 8 bases to trimming and J lost 7 bases; unmatched junction nucleotides: 11. The CDR3 consists of 15 residues. CDR3 bases: TGTGCCAGCCGCGAGGTAGCTAGCGGGAGAAATGAGCAGTTCTTC. Residues: CASREVASGRNEQFF.

J is TRBJ2-3 and V is TRBV30; 9 bases align to TRBD2. The CDR3 covers 16 residues. With V trimmed by 1 base and J by 4 bases, 9 bases remained unmatched. Per germline, CDR1 GTSNPN and CDR2 SVGIG (reference sequence). The CDR3 coding sequence is TGTGCCTGGAGTGGCCTCGCGGGAGGGGTCGCAGATACGCAGTATTTT. It translates to CAWSGLAGGVADTQYF.

By frequency in the sample, this clone is large. The V and J genes are TRBV11-2 and TRBJ2-7; D gene uncertain. Germline assignment: CDR1 SGHAT and CDR2 FQNNGV. CDR3 size: 17 residues. V was shortened by 4 bases and J by 3 bases, with 22 bases between the two germline ends. The CDR3 is CASSSSPPTDPRYEQYF. The CDR3 region has the DNA TGTGCCAGCAGCTCAAGCCCCCCGACGGACCCACGCTACGAGCAGTACTTC.

This sequence joins TRBV6-5 and TRBJ1-1, with D possibly TRBD1 on 6 matching bases. Per germline, CDR1 MNHEY and CDR2 SVGAGI. V lost 6 bases to trimming and J lost 6 bases, with 14 bases between them. CDR3 length equals 13 residues. Here the CDR3 DNA reads TGTGCCAGCAGGGGGGTGGGGGGCTCTGAAGCTTTCTTT. It encodes CASRGVGGSEAFF.

This clone has just one count. The rearrangement joins TRBV9 to TRBJ1-3; D ambiguous. Germline CDR1 reads SGDLS; CDR2 reads YYNGEE. The CDR3 sequence is 14 residues long. Trimming pared 3 bases from V and 3 bases from J, leaving 10 bases between. CDR3 DNA sequence: TGTGCCAGCAGCGCCGTAAATATTGGAAACACCATATATTTT. It specifies CASSAVNIGNTIYF.

V usage is TRBV4-1 and J usage is TRBJ1-1; 9 bases agree with TRBD1. The J segment lost 5 bases and the V segment lost 3 bases, leaving 13 bases of the junction unmatched. This CDR3 region has 17 residues. Germline V gives CDR1 MGHRA, CDR2 YSYEKL. The CDR3 reads CASSQGGDRAYITEAFF. The CDR3 DNA is TGCGCCAGCAGCCAGGGGGGGGACAGGGCGTACATAACTGAAGCTTTCTTT.

This chain links TRBV30 with TRBJ2-7, with D tentatively TRBD2 (7 bases). Trimming pared 0 bases from V and 3 bases from J, leaving 18 bases between. There are 16 residues in the CDR3. CDR1 GTSNPN and CDR2 SVGIG come from the germline V gene (reference sequence). CDR3 sequence (DNA): TGTGCCTGGAGTGTTGGGTCGGCGGGGGCCCTCTACGAGCAGTACTTC. Its protein product is CAWSVGSAGALYEQYF.

This chain links TRBV5-1 with TRBJ2-3; 8 bases line up with TRBD2. With 6 bases clipped from V and 3 bases from J, the junction kept 9 bases outside the gene matches. CDR1 SGHRS and CDR2 YFSETQ come from the germline V gene. This CDR3 spans 15 amino acids. For the CDR3, the DNA is TGCGCCAGCACCTCGGGGGGGGGCCCGACAGATACGCAGTATTTT. It specifies CASTSGGGPTDTQYF.

With respect to this clone: Different DNA sequences within this sample yield the same CDR3. The gene calls are TRBV27 and TRBJ2-3; D is undetermined. In germline, CDR1 is MNHEY, CDR2 SMNVEV (reference sequence). Trimming removed 2 bases from V and 5 bases from J, with 5 bases in between. This CDR3 is 12 amino acids long. The chain's CDR3 is CASSLNGDTQYF. The DNA for the CDR3 is TGTGCCAGCAGTTTAAACGGAGATACGCAGTATTTT.

This clone was seen only once. V usage is TRBV6-6 and J usage is TRBJ2-5; possible D gene TRBD2, 6 bases. The length of the CDR3 is 13 residues. With 8 bases removed from V and 5 bases from J, the gap between germline ends came to 15 bases. The germline V gene has CDR1 MNHNY and CDR2 SVGAGI (reference sequence). CDR3 sequence: CASVGQEGETQYF. The CDR3 DNA is TGTGCCAGCGTAGGCCAGGAGGGGGAGACCCAGTACTTC.